Reported below is one T cell receptor beta chain. It has no known antigen specificity. Per-nucleotide qualities are absent, and no much larger clonotype sits a single base away. The data were taken from a study of control samples from healthy donors and cancer patients (dated by TCRdb to the early 2020s). CDR1 MNHEY and CDR2 SVGAGI were looked up in the germline V gene. Compared with germline, V lacks 6 bases and J lacks 7 bases; bases without a gene match: 9. The CDR3 measures 14 amino acids from cysteine to phenylalanine. Of the read, only the CDR3 DNA is kept; its 42 bases are in frame from base 1. Library generation was performed with the immunoSEQ multiplex PCR assay. TCRdb took over this immuneACCESS table, retaining in-frame rearrangements with V and J assigned. Such tables are incomplete; in checked studies, under half of the missing clones stem from an unresolved V gene, and the remainder is unexplained. This sample has 150,000 to 200,000 clones in its table, and approximately 90% of those were observed once. Just over 1.4% of the sample is in the top ten clones.

The sample was blood. This clonotype was obtained from a man younger than 45 in good health. Recombination linked TRBV6-5 to TRBJ1-5; TRBD1 agrees with 7 junctional bases. The CDR3 protein sequence reads: CASRERQGTQPQHF. The bases read TGTGCCAGCAGGGAGAGACAGGGAACCCAGCCCCAGCATTTT.